These 12 T cell receptor beta chains came from one sample sequenced in a study of regulatory T cells in long-lasting Graves disease. Specified time point: newly diagnosed GD, antithyroid drugs for less than 3 months. The TCR library used RNA extracted from PBMCs. For TCR beta, libraries came from iRepertoire HTBI primers and Arm-PCR of CDR3 regions. Each CDR3 protein is one row after TCRdb ran MiXCR on the multiplex PCR reads. The data contain around 250,000 distinct CDR3 sequences, 20% of them seen just once; the ten biggest clones take up more than 11%. This specimen was peripheral blood mononuclear cells (PBMCs), taken at new diagnosis, from a patient treated with antithyroid drugs. Every receptor here comes from a female donor with Graves disease.

This clonotype was detected many times. The gene calls are TRBV28 and TRBJ2-1; TRBD2 matches 10 bases. Germline assignment: CDR1 MDHEN and CDR2 SYDVKM. Trimming at V came to 6 bases and at J to 4 bases, leaving 6 bases not matched to a gene. The CDR3 runs 15 residues. Here the CDR3 reads CASSRTSGVYNEQFF. CDR3 nucleotides: TGTGCCAGCAGCCGTACTAGCGGGGTATACAATGAGCAGTTCTTC.

The chain uses TRBV28 and TRBJ2-5; TRBD2 matches at 11 bases. The V gene's germline CDR1 is MDHEN and CDR2 SYDVKM. This CDR3 comprises 18 residues. V lost 3 bases, J lost 5 bases, and 14 bases stayed unmatched. The CDR3 nucleotides are TGTGCCAGCAGTTTCTTTCTAACTAGCGGGAGAGGTGTGGAGACCCAGTACTTC. Encoded protein: CASSFFLTSGRGVETQYF.

This clonotype occurred once. This chain connects TRBV4-3 to TRBJ2-2, with a weak D call TRBD1 (6 bases). CDR1 LGHNA and CDR2 YSLEER come from the germline V gene. The V gene lost 0 bases and the J gene lost 5 bases, with 10 bases spanning the gap. The CDR3 is made up of 15 amino acids. The CDR3 sequence is CASSQDPRGTGELFF. The CDR3 coding sequence is TGCGCCAGCAGCCAAGATCCCAGGGGTACCGGGGAGCTGTTTTTT.

In its sample, this clonotype was seen many times. J is TRBJ2-1 and V is TRBV7-7; a weak D match, TRBD2 (6 bases). V lost 0 bases and J 8 bases, leaving 14 bases between the germline ends. This CDR3 is built from 15 residues. CDR1 SSHAT and CDR2 FNYEAQ come from the germline V gene (reference sequence). CDR3 nucleotides: TGTGCCAGCAGCTTAGCCCCGGGAGCTAAGGATGAGCAGTTCTTC. Residues: CASSLAPGAKDEQFF.

This clonotype was counted at least ten times. The chain combines TRBV5-1 with TRBJ1-2; D ambiguous. This CDR3 region has 14 residues. Germline V gene sequence: CDR1 SGHRS, CDR2 YFSETQ. V gave up 0 bases and J gave up 3 bases, with 9 bases separating them. DNA for the CDR3: TGCGCCAGCAGCTTGGATCCGAAGGACTATGGCTACACCTTC. Translating it yields CASSLDPKDYGYTF.

The chain links TRBV6-2 or TRBV6-3 to TRBJ2-3, with D tentatively TRBD2 (6 bases). V gave up 5 bases and J gave up 5 bases, with 14 bases separating them. Germline-derived CDR1 and CDR2 are MNHEY and SVGEGT. The CDR3 runs 14 residues. The CDR3, as DNA: TGTGCCAGCAGTGAAGGTGGGGGGAGAGATACGCAGTATTTT. It codes for CASSEGGGRDTQYF.

This clonotype was observed many times. V gene TRBV29-1 combines with J gene TRBJ2-7; D might be TRBD1 (6 bases). The CDR3 consists of 13 residues. Germline V gives CDR1 SQVTM, CDR2 ANQGSEA. V was clipped by 1 base and J by 5 bases, with 12 bases between them. CDR3 in amino acids: CSVEGPGADEQYF. The CDR3 DNA follows: TGCAGCGTTGAAGGCCCAGGGGCGGACGAGCAGTACTTC.

This clonotype was seen ten or more times. The V gene is TRBV7-9, the J gene TRBJ2-2; D remains ambiguous. The CDR3 is 16 residues long. Germline lookup yields CDR1 SEHNR and CDR2 FQNEAQ (reference sequence). Trimming took off 5 bases at V and 1 base at J, with 14 bases between the two ends. The CDR3 here is CASSQRSAENTGELFF. The CDR3 DNA is TGTGCCAGCAGCCAACGATCAGCCGAGAACACCGGGGAGCTGTTTTTT.

This clonotype was counted at least ten times. V usage is TRBV28 and J usage is TRBJ1-2; 7 bases line up with TRBD1. The germline gives CDR1 MDHEN, CDR2 SYDVKM. The V gene end was trimmed by 6 bases and the J gene end by 4 bases; junction bases not matched to a gene: 2. The CDR3 spans 12 residues. CDR3 coding DNA: TGTGCCAGCAGCCGGGACAGCTATGGCTACACCTTC. Its protein is CASSRDSYGYTF.

A word on this clonotype: Germline is not matched at one junction end, which may reflect a read error. The CDR3 sequence is CASSLGQGLSGELFF. CDR3 bases: TGTGCCAGCAGCTTGGGACAGGGGTTGTCCGGGGAGCTGTTTTTT. This chain links TRBV4-1 with TRBJ2-2; 10 bases fit TRBD1. This CDR3 has 15 amino acids. Looked up from germline, CDR1 is MGHRA and CDR2 is YSYEKL.

This clonotype has just one count. V and J are TRBV3-1 and TRBJ2-5; TRBD2 aligns across 11 bases. Losses at the gene ends were 6 bases for V and 2 bases for J; bases not matched to a gene: 5. CDR1 LGHDT and CDR2 YNNKEL come from the germline V gene (reference sequence). The CDR3 consists of 15 residues. As DNA, the CDR3 is TGTGCCAGCAGTTTCATAGCGGGGGGGCAAGAGACCCAGTACTTC. It is translated as CASSFIAGGQETQYF.

This clonotype was seen ten or more times. J is TRBJ1-5 and V is TRBV4-3, with D possibly being TRBD1 (6 bases). This CDR3 region has 15 residues. Germline loops: CDR1 LGHNA, CDR2 YSLEER. Trimming left V 5 bases short and J 6 bases short, with 17 bases between. For the CDR3, the DNA is TGCGCCAGCAGCTGGACTACAGGGTCGGGTCAGCCCCAGCATTTT. It specifies CASSWTTGSGQPQHF.